This TCR beta chain emerged from a study of post-analysis software for immune sequencing data (dated by TCRdb to between 2014 and 2016). Turning to the overall study: Disease courses on record covered relapsing-remitting, secondary progressive and progressive-relapsing multiple sclerosis, though some patients had no subtype annotation. A subset of samples was prepared in parallel using single-end sample barcoding, then pooled and co-amplified after Illumina adapter ligation. Patient repertoires were compared against roughly 12 previously published healthy control repertoires from donors aged 6 to 25 years. Study-wide findings and limitations: Normalized Chao1 diversity was significantly lower in multiple sclerosis patients than controls, suggesting substantial peripheral T-cell clonal expansion. The control group was slightly older than the multiple sclerosis patient group. Direct clustering with F measure revealed strong co-clustering of samples prepared in the same batch, which led to a batch-effect correction.

To prepare the library, PCR was applied. TCRdb names Illumina HiSeq 2500 as the instrument used. To reduce PCR and sequencing biases, unique molecular identifiers were built into the TCR beta cDNA libraries. Every 1 to 10 million input T cells yielded roughly 0.5 million cDNA molecules, meaning each molecule approximated one T cell. The same protocol used for the earlier healthy control dataset was applied to prepare and sequence the patient libraries. Samples belonging to the same batch were prepared together, multiplexed and sequenced on a shared HiSeq lane. In the source study's methods: MIGEC was used to process the raw barcoded reads, and molecular identifier groups with only a single read were discarded before consensus assembly and CDR3 extraction. Clonotype tables were post-analysed with VDJtools, and diversity was normalized by down-sampling all datasets to the smallest sample size. In repertoire overlap clustering, CDR3 amino acid sequences, but not nucleotide sequences, were matched to correct batch-related cross-sample contamination. TCRdb itself trimmed the public reads at Q25 with fastp, ran MiXCR and retained productive beta chains. Each entry is one CDR3 protein sequence, shown with its most common DNA and genes. The V and J calls and clone size come from TCRdb's table, not from the authors' own analysis. The sample yields fewer than 900,000 distinct CDR3 sequences; about 45% were counted once. The ten most abundant clones make up approximately 5% of the sample.

Concerning this clonotype itself: Its specific antigen is unknown. The sample holds no much larger clone one base away, and base qualities are not on file.

To demonstrate the VDJtools post-analysis software, TCR beta repertoires were profiled from the peripheral blood of roughly 14 young patients with multiple sclerosis. Multiple sclerosis patients were children and adolescents aged about 6 to 16 years. Sequences were obtained from blood. The clonotype comes from a girl aged 5 to 17 with multiple sclerosis.

The DNA reads as follows: TGTGCCAGCAGCCATGAGATAGGAGGGGCGGATGGCTACACCTTC. Translated, it reads CASSHEIGGADGYTF. The V and J segments used are TRBV3-1 and TRBJ1-2; tentative D gene TRBD1, with 5 bases matching. V loses 3 bases of germline sequence and J loses 6 bases, and the interval between the two ends is 17 bases. The CDR3 holds 15 amino acids from the cysteine to the phenylalanine. Solely the CDR3 DNA is kept, with 45 bases framed from the first base. The germline V gene (reference sequence) supplies CDR1 LGHDT and CDR2 YNNKEL.